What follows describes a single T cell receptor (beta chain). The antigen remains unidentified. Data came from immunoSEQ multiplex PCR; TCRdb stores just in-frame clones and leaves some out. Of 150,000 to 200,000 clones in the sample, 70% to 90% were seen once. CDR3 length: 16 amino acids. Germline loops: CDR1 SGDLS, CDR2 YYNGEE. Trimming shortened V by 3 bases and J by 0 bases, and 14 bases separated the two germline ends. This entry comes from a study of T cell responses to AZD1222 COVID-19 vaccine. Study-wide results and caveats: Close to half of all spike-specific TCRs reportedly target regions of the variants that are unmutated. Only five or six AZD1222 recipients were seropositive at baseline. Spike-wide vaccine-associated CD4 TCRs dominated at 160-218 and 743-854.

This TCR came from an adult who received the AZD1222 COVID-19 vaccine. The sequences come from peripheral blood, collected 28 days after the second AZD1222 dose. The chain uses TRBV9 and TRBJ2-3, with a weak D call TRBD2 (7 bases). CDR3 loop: CASSDVGGPSTDTQYF. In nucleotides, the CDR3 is TGTGCCAGCAGCGATGTCGGGGGGCCTAGCACAGATACGCAGTATTTT.